Presented here are 20 T cell receptor beta chains from one specimen sequenced in a study of resident and recirculating memory T cells in vitiligo. Only in-frame clones appear in the TCRdb table, and some are missing; sequencing was by immunoSEQ multiplex PCR. Of tens of thousands of clones detected, about 92% appear once; the ten largest clones hold about 5%. Sequencing input: blood. The receptor set was obtained from a male donor with vitiligo.

V gene TRBV28 combines with J gene TRBJ2-7; 7 positions agree with TRBD1. In germline, CDR1 is MDHEN, CDR2 SYDVKM. The junction had 11 bases not matched to a gene; V was cut back by 5 bases and J by 1 base. The CDR3 length is 16 residues. The CDR3 loop reads CASSLSGTAGSYEQYF. Here the CDR3 DNA reads TGTGCCAGCAGTCTATCCGGGACAGCCGGATCCTACGAGCAGTACTTC.

A single count supports this clone. V usage is TRBV2 and J usage is TRBJ2-2; 8 positions agree with TRBD1. Germline V CDR1 and CDR2: SNHLY, FYNNEI. Trimming removed 6 bases from V and 1 base from J; junction bases left unmatched: 1. CDR3 size: 14 residues. CDR3: CASRGQVNTGELFF. The DNA for the CDR3 is TGTGCCAGCAGGGGACAGGTGAACACCGGGGAGCTGTTTTTT.

This sequence joins TRBV21-1 and TRBJ1-5; the table's D call TRBD1 went unverified against the DNA. TRBV21-1 is marked as a pseudogene. CDR3 length: 13 amino acids. DNA for the CDR3: TGTGCCAGCAGCCCTCAGGGGGCTCAGCCCCAGCATTTT. It encodes CASSPQGAQPQHF.

V usage is TRBV28 and J usage is TRBJ1-3; TRBD1 is a possible D gene (6 bases). The CDR3 is made up of 15 amino acids. V lost 5 bases, J lost 1 base, and 12 bases lay in between. Germline CDR1 MDHEN, CDR2 SYDVKM. CDR3 residues: CASSLIRGSGNTIYF. In nucleotides, the CDR3 is TGTGCCAGCAGTCTAATCAGGGGATCTGGAAACACCATATATTTT.

V gene TRBV6-1 combines with J gene TRBJ2-5; tentative D call: TRBD2 (5 bases). The CDR3 length is 13 residues. Trimming took 6 bases from V and 4 from J, leaving 12 bases between them. Germline V CDR1 and CDR2: MNHNS, SASEGT. CDR3 region: CASRVGLAETQYF. In DNA form, the CDR3 reads TGTGCCAGCAGGGTAGGACTGGCAGAGACCCAGTACTTC.

The chain carries TRBV6-1 and TRBJ2-7, with 11 bases identical to TRBD1. Germline lookup yields CDR1 MNHNS and CDR2 SASEGT. The J segment lost 5 bases and the V segment lost 0 bases, leaving 12 bases of the junction unmatched. CDR3 length: 18 amino acids. This CDR3 is CASSEAPPGGTGGNEQYF. CDR3 nucleotide sequence: TGTGCCAGCAGTGAAGCGCCCCCCGGGGGGACAGGGGGAAACGAGCAGTACTTC.

V is TRBV4-3 and J is TRBJ1-4; TRBD1 is a possible D gene (6 bases). Per the germline V gene, CDR1 is LGHNA and CDR2 is YSLEER. The CDR3 is 16 residues long. V shed 6 bases and J shed 1 base, with 15 bases lying between them. The CDR3 loop is CASRRGNWGTNEKLFF. The CDR3 bases are TGCGCCAGCAGAAGGGGGAATTGGGGAACTAATGAAAAACTGTTTTTT.

V and J are TRBV11-2 and TRBJ2-7; 9 bases agree with TRBD1. Trimming at V came to 7 bases and at J to 6 bases, leaving 13 bases not matched to a gene. The length of the CDR3 is 15 residues. From germline, CDR1 is SGHAT and CDR2 FQNNGV. The CDR3 DNA reads TGTGCCAGCACGAAGACGGGACAGGGCCCACTCGAGCAGTACTTC. Translation: CASTKTGQGPLEQYF.

The chain is built from TRBV11-3 and TRBJ2-7, with 10 nucleotides matching TRBD1. Germline-derived CDR1 and CDR2 are SGHNT and YENEEA. The ends lost 5 bases at V and 6 bases at J; junction bases unmatched: 10. There are 15 residues in the CDR3. CDR3 in amino acids: CASSHGQGELREQYF. Here the CDR3 DNA reads TGTGCCAGCAGCCATGGACAGGGGGAGCTCCGCGAGCAGTACTTC. Full variable domain (rest looked up from reference TRBV11-3 and TRBJ2-7): EAGVVQSPRYKIIEKKQPVAFWCNPISGHNTLYWYLQNLGQGPELLIRYENEEAVDDSQLPKDRFSAERLKGVDSTLKIQPAELGDSAVYLCASSHGQGELREQYFGPGTRLTVT.

The CDR3 reads CASSPHWSSYNEQFF. The CDR3, as DNA: TGTGCCAGCAGCCCGCACTGGAGCTCCTACAATGAGCAGTTCTTC. The rearrangement joins TRBV7-8 to TRBJ2-1; D call uncertain. The CDR3 is made up of 15 amino acids. Trimming took off 5 bases at V and 0 bases at J, with 11 bases between the two ends. Germline V lookup: CDR1 SGHVS, CDR2 FQNEAQ.

The chain couples TRBV19 to TRBJ1-2; 9 bases agree with TRBD1. From germline, CDR1 is LNHDA and CDR2 SQIVND (reference sequence). The V and J ends lost 7 bases and 4 bases, in that order; junction bases with no gene match: 7. The CDR3 totals 14 residues. The DNA for the CDR3 is TGTGCCAGTAACACAGGGGGCCGATTCTATGGCTACACCTTC. This translates into CASNTGGRFYGYTF.

The rearrangement uses TRBV7-9 and TRBJ2-7, with D tentatively TRBD2 (6 bases). The CDR3 sequence is 15 residues long. V was pared by 3 bases and J by 0 bases, with 12 bases between. Germline V gives CDR1 SEHNR, CDR2 FQNEAQ (reference sequence). CDR3 DNA sequence: TGTGCCAGCAGCTTGGGGGTCGGGAGCTCCTACGAGCAGTACTTC. Translated, it gives CASSLGVGSSYEQYF.

The CDR3 nucleotides are TGTGCCAGCAGTCGCGACAGAAACTATGGCTACACCTTC. This encodes CASSRDRNYGYTF. The J gene is TRBJ1-2, the V gene TRBV6-5, with a possible D match to TRBD1 (5 bases). Germline lookup yields CDR1 MNHEY and CDR2 SVGAGI. CDR3 length: 13 amino acids. Trimming left V 5 bases short and J 2 bases short, with 9 bases between.

DNA for the CDR3: TGTGCCAGCAGCTCTAAGCTTCAGGGATATGGAGAGACCCAGTACTTC. Residues: CASSSKLQGYGETQYF. V is TRBV7-2 and J is TRBJ2-5; perhaps TRBD1 as D (5 bases). V was cut by 4 bases and J by 4 bases, with 19 bases left in between. Germline V gene lookup returns CDR1 SGHTA and CDR2 FQGNSA. CDR3 length equals 16 residues. The whole variable domain, remainder taken from reference TRBV7-2 and TRBJ2-5, is GAGVSQSPSNKVTEKGKDVELRCDPISGHTALYWYRQSLGQGLEFLIYFQGNSAPDKSGLPSDRFSAERTGGSVSTLTIQRTQQEDSAVYLCASSSKLQGYGETQYFGPGTRLLVL.

The gene calls are TRBV9 and TRBJ2-1, with TRBD1 matching 9 bases. The length of the CDR3 is 16 residues. Looked up from germline, CDR1 is SGDLS and CDR2 is YYNGEE. After removal of 0 bases from V and 7 bases from J, the junction contained 8 bases not matched to a gene. CDR3 protein: CASSVARDRVGNEQFF. Written as DNA, the CDR3 is TGTGCCAGCAGCGTAGCGAGGGACAGGGTCGGAAATGAGCAGTTCTTC.

This clone was detected once. The chain recombines TRBV19 with TRBJ2-5; TRBD2 matches 10 bases. V dropped 5 bases and J dropped 4; count of bases not matched to a gene: 10. CDR1 and CDR2 (germline): LNHDA, SQIVND (reference sequence). This CDR3 region has 16 residues. CDR3 in amino acids: CASSDGQREGLETQYF. The CDR3 region has the DNA TGTGCCAGTAGTGACGGCCAGCGGGAGGGCTTAGAGACCCAGTACTTC.

The chain carries TRBV5-1 and TRBJ2-7, with D maybe TRBD2 (6 bases). CDR1 and CDR2 from the germline V gene are SGHRS and YFSETQ. This CDR3 is built from 15 residues. V dropped 0 bases and J dropped 4 bases, with 14 bases sitting between them. The DNA of the CDR3 is TGCGCCAGCAGCTTGGAAGCCCAGCGGGCATACGAGCAGTACTTC. Amino acids: CASSLEAQRAYEQYF.

This chain joins TRBV4-1 and TRBJ2-7, with D maybe TRBD1 (7 bases). The V gene lost 4 bases and the J gene lost 2 bases, with 18 bases spanning the gap. The CDR3 spans 16 residues. Germline V lookup: CDR1 MGHRA, CDR2 YSYEKL. CDR3 DNA sequence: TGCGCCAGCAGCCCATTTGGAGGGGGCTCTACCTACGAGCAGTACTTC. Translating gives CASSPFGGGSTYEQYF.

The rearrangement links TRBV5-1 to TRBJ1-3; 11 bases line up with TRBD1. From germline, CDR1 is SGHRS and CDR2 YFSETQ. V was pared by 2 bases and J by 2 bases, with 6 bases of the junction left unmatched. There are 17 residues in the CDR3. CDR3 sequence (DNA): TGCGCCAGCAGCTTACTACCGGGACAGGGGGCTGGAAACACCATATATTTT. Translation gives CASSLLPGQGAGNTIYF.

This chain connects TRBV19 to TRBJ2-1; 7 bases align to TRBD2. Trimming removed 5 bases from V and 5 bases from J; junction bases left unmatched: 6. The germline V gene has CDR1 LNHDA and CDR2 SQIVND (reference sequence). The CDR3 extends over 14 amino acids. CDR3 sequence reads: CASSWLAGHNEQFF. The CDR3 DNA is TGTGCCAGTAGTTGGTTAGCGGGCCACAATGAGCAGTTCTTC. The whole variable domain, filled in from reference TRBV19 and TRBJ2-1, reads DGGITQSPKYLFRKEGQNVTLSCEQNLNHDAMYWYRQDPGQGLRLIYYSQIVNDFQKGDIAEGYSVSREKKESFPLTVTSAQKNPTAFYLCASSWLAGHNEQFFGPGTRLTVL.